The next 20 T cell receptor beta chains were all read from a single sample in a study of blood T cell repertoires in COVID-19. The data were produced by immunoSEQ multiplex PCR, yet TCRdb's version contains in-frame clones alone and is incomplete. Of over 100,000 clones listed, more than 90% are singletons. Input material: peripheral blood. The receptors come from a young man with acute or convalescent COVID-19.

V usage is TRBV6-5 and J usage is TRBJ2-3, with TRBD2 as a possible D gene (5 bases). V was pared by 0 bases and J by 11 bases, with 12 bases between. The CDR3 is 13 amino acids. Germline CDR1 and CDR2: MNHEY and SVGAGI. CDR3 amino acids: CASSYSKRTEQYF. The CDR3 DNA is TGTGCCAGCAGTTACTCGAAAAGGACTGAGCAGTATTTT.

The rearrangement links TRBV30 to TRBJ1-2, with D unresolved. Germline CDR1 and CDR2: GTSNPN and SVGIG (reference sequence). The V and J ends lost 0 bases and 8 bases respectively, with 16 bases between them. The CDR3 sequence is 14 residues long. CDR3 sequence reads: CAWSVDWSVVGYTF. CDR3 bases: TGTGCCTGGAGTGTAGATTGGTCGGTGGTGGGCTACACCTTC.

This chain connects TRBV5-1 to TRBJ1-4; TRBD1 matches 7 bases. This CDR3 is built from 14 residues. V gave up 2 bases and J gave up 3 bases; unmatched junction bases: 1. The germline gives CDR1 SGHRS, CDR2 YFSETQ. The CDR3 reads CASSFRGANEKLFF. The CDR3 region has the DNA TGCGCCAGCAGCTTCAGGGGGGCTAATGAAAAACTGTTTTTT.

This clone has just one count. The V call is TRBV18, the J call TRBJ2-2, with 16 bases that match TRBD2. The CDR3 has 19 amino acids. V trimming: 4 bases; J trimming: 4 bases; junction bases outside the gene matches: 9. Germline V gene data show CDR1 as KGHSH and CDR2 as LQKENI. The CDR3 region has the DNA TGTGCCAGCTCACGACCGGGACTAGCGGGAGGGCCGAGCACCGGGGAGCTGTTTTTT. This encodes CASSRPGLAGGPSTGELFF.

Notes on this clone: The same CDR3 also results from other DNA sequences found in this sample. The rearrangement links TRBV18 to TRBJ1-1; no clear D. The ends were cut back, 2 bases at V and 1 base at J, with 5 bases in the middle. CDR1 and CDR2 from the germline V gene are KGHSH and LQKENI. The CDR3 is 13 amino acids. In DNA form, the CDR3 reads TGTGCCAGCTCACCAGGGCGGAACACTGAAGCTTTCTTT. This codes for CASSPGRNTEAFF.

This clone occurred once. The V call is TRBV6-1, the J call TRBJ2-7; 8 bases map to TRBD1. The CDR3 totals 16 residues. Looked up from germline, CDR1 is MNHNS and CDR2 is SASEGT. The junction had 8 bases not matched to a gene; V was cut back by 3 bases and J by 1 base. The CDR3 nucleotides are TGTGCCAGCAGTGATATCGACAGGGGATTGTCCTACGAGCAGTACTTC. This gives the protein CASSDIDRGLSYEQYF.

The chain carries TRBV4-1 and TRBJ1-2, with 10 positions matching TRBD1. The CDR3 contains 16 residues. The germline V gene encodes CDR1 MGHRA and CDR2 YSYEKL. The ends lost 0 bases at V and 6 bases at J; junction bases unmatched: 7. The CDR3 loop is CASSQDRIGTGDGYTF. The CDR3 region has the DNA TGCGCCAGCAGCCAAGATCGTATCGGGACAGGGGATGGCTACACCTTC.

The chain links TRBV25-1 to TRBJ1-5, with D possibly matching TRBD1 (6 bases). The CDR3 covers 14 residues. V was cut by 6 bases and J by 3 bases, with 12 bases left in between. Germline V gene sequence: CDR1 MGHDK, CDR2 SYGVNS. CDR3 residues: CASRPQGPNQPQHF. CDR3 DNA: TGTGCCAGCAGGCCACAGGGTCCCAATCAGCCCCAGCATTTT.

This clone has just one count. Relative to the germline gene, one junction end is altered; a read error may explain this. This rearrangement joins TRBV5-1 to TRBJ1-2; 10 bases fit TRBD1. Germline values: CDR1 SGHRS, CDR2 YFSETQ. This CDR3 contains 13 residues. In nucleotides, the CDR3 is TGCGCCAGCAGCTCGGGGGACAGGGGACAAAGGGCCTTC. It yields the protein CASSSGDRGQRAF.

V usage is TRBV20-1 and J usage is TRBJ2-4; D is possibly TRBD2 (5 bases). Germline CDR1 reads DFQATT; CDR2 reads SNEGSKA (reference sequence). The germline V and J ends were trimmed by 3 bases and 1 base, with 16 bases remaining between them. CDR3 length: 16 amino acids. CDR3 bases: TGCAGTGCTAGTACGGGAAAAGGGCTGGCCAAAAACATTCAGTACTTC. It is translated as CSASTGKGLAKNIQYF.

This chain joins TRBV7-2 and TRBJ2-7; 9 nucleotides align to TRBD1. With 6 bases clipped from V and 3 bases from J, the junction kept 9 bases outside the gene matches. The germline CDR1 and CDR2 sequences are SGHTA and FQGNSA. The CDR3 covers 15 residues. CDR3 coding DNA: TGTGCCAGCAGACCTACAGGGGGCGCGGGCTACGAGCAGTACTTC. It is translated as CASRPTGGAGYEQYF.

The chain employs TRBV18 and TRBJ1-2, with 9 bases matching TRBD1. V trimming: 4 bases; J trimming: 6 bases; junction bases outside the gene matches: 9. CDR1 is KGHSH, CDR2 LQKENI, per germline. The CDR3 consists of 15 residues. CDR3 sequence (DNA): TGTGCCAGCTCACTACAACCGACAGGGGGAGATGGCTACACCTTC. Amino acids: CASSLQPTGGDGYTF.

The chain carries TRBV5-1 and TRBJ1-1; 7 nucleotides agree with TRBD1. CDR3 length equals 14 residues. V lost 4 bases and J lost 5; bases outside the gene matches: 8. Looked up from germline, CDR1 is SGHRS and CDR2 is YFSETQ. The CDR3 DNA reads as TGCGCCAGCAGCCCTAGACAGGGATGGACTGAAGCTTTCTTT. Its protein product is CASSPRQGWTEAFF.

The rearrangement uses TRBV7-9 and TRBJ1-2, with 7 bases that match TRBD1. The CDR3 has 16 residues. V gave up 6 bases and J gave up 4 bases; unmatched junction bases: 14. Germline CDR1 SEHNR, CDR2 FQNEAQ (reference sequence). CDR3 loop: CASSFQTGLISYGYTF. The CDR3 DNA reads as TGTGCCAGCAGTTTCCAGACAGGGCTGATATCCTATGGCTACACCTTC.

V usage is TRBV30 and J usage is TRBJ2-3; 12 bases align to TRBD2. CDR3 length equals 14 residues. The ends lost 1 base at V and 9 bases at J; junction bases unmatched: 5. Germline CDR1 reads GTSNPN; CDR2 reads SVGIG (reference sequence). For the CDR3, the DNA is TGTGCCTGGAGTGGACTAGCGGGAGCGTGGACGCAGTATTTT. It specifies CAWSGLAGAWTQYF.

V is TRBV5-1 and J is TRBJ1-4, with D perhaps matching TRBD1 (5 bases). The CDR3 sequence is 13 residues long. V was shortened by 0 bases and J by 7 bases, with 7 bases between the two germline ends. The germline V gene has CDR1 SGHRS and CDR2 YFSETQ. The CDR3 bases are TGCGCCAGCAGCTTGGAAGGGGCTGAAAAACTGTTTTTT. It yields the protein CASSLEGAEKLFF.

The chain is built from TRBV13 and TRBJ1-5; TRBD1 might be the D (5 bases). The V end lost 5 bases, the J end lost 11 bases, and 22 bases lay between the germline ends. The germline V gene encodes CDR1 PRHDT and CDR2 FYEKMQ (reference sequence). This CDR3 has 15 residues. As DNA, the CDR3 is TGTGCCAGCAGCGTGGGGCCGACAGTGGGTGAGGCCCAGCATTTT. Protein: CASSVGPTVGEAQHF.

The CDR3 loop reads CASSLGRGHSGNTIYF. DNA for the CDR3: TGCGCCAGCAGCTTGGGTAGGGGACATTCTGGAAACACCATATATTTT. The rearrangement joins TRBV5-1 to TRBJ1-3; TRBD1 might be the D (6 bases). The germline gives CDR1 SGHRS, CDR2 YFSETQ. The CDR3 covers 16 residues. Trimming cost V 0 bases and J 1 base, with 11 bases left between them.

J is TRBJ2-1 and V is TRBV27; 7 bases line up with TRBD1. The trim removed 5 bases at V and 10 bases at J, leaving 5 bases unmatched. The CDR3 length is 12 residues. From germline, CDR1 is MNHEY and CDR2 SMNVEV (reference sequence). The CDR3 loop reads CASSATGSEQFF. The CDR3 nucleotides are TGTGCCAGCAGTGCGACAGGGTCCGAGCAGTTCTTC.

This clone has just one count. CDR3 amino acids: CASSRTGSMNTEAFF. CDR3 coding DNA: TGTGCCAGCAGCCGGACAGGGAGCATGAACACTGAAGCTTTCTTT. V gene TRBV11-2 combines with J gene TRBJ1-1; 8 bases map to TRBD1. This CDR3 region has 15 residues. Unmatched junction bases numbered 5, after V lost 5 bases and J lost 0 bases. Germline V lookup: CDR1 SGHAT, CDR2 FQNNGV.